The 7 T cell receptor beta chains below all came from one sample that was sequenced in a study of T cells in Graves' hyperthyroidism and ophthalmopathy. The source material, RNA transcripts, was used to amplify TCR beta CDR3 regions. An initial round of RT-PCR targeting the TCR CDR3 relied on the HTBI primer set. TCRdb called the multiplex PCR reads again in MiXCR, with one record for every CDR3 protein. Among about 620,000 distinct CDR3 sequences listed, 15% to 20% were seen once. The sequencing sample was made of blood. These TCRs come from a woman aged 25 to 39 with Graves' hyperthyroidism.

This clonotype was detected many times. CDR3 in amino acids: CASSFGLAGIYEQYF. The DNA for the CDR3 is TGTGCCAGCAGTTTTGGTCTAGCGGGAATCTACGAGCAGTACTTC. V usage is TRBV28 and J usage is TRBJ2-7; the match to TRBD2 covers 9 bases. The CDR3 sequence is 15 residues long. In germline, CDR1 is MDHEN, CDR2 SYDVKM. V trimming: 3 bases; J trimming: 3 bases; junction bases outside the gene matches: 6.

In its sample, this clonotype was seen many times. The chain carries TRBV30 and TRBJ1-5; a possible D gene is TRBD1 (6 bases). Germline V gene lookup returns CDR1 GTSNPN and CDR2 SVGIG (reference sequence). This CDR3 contains 15 residues. Trimming shortened V by 1 base and J by 0 bases, and 10 bases separated the two germline ends. CDR3 region: CAWSADSHSNQPQHF. The DNA of the CDR3 is TGTGCCTGGAGTGCGGACAGTCATAGCAATCAGCCCCAGCATTTT.

This clonotype was detected only a few times. V is TRBV6-5 and J is TRBJ2-7; D call uncertain. The germline V gene has CDR1 MNHEY and CDR2 SVGAGI. With 7 bases removed from V and 3 bases from J, the gap between germline ends came to 4 bases. CDR3 length equals 10 residues. CDR3 sequence: CASMYYEQYF. CDR3 sequence (DNA): TGTGCCAGCATGTACTACGAGCAGTACTTC.

This clonotype showed up many times. V is TRBV2 and J is TRBJ2-1; 11 bases map to TRBD2. The CDR3 has 16 amino acids. The germline V gene has CDR1 SNHLY and CDR2 FYNNEI. Trimming cost V 4 bases and J 8 bases; bases outside gene matches: 10. The CDR3 sequence: CASSGRLAGRVYEQFF. The CDR3 nucleotides read TGTGCCAGCAGTGGGAGACTAGCGGGACGTGTCTATGAGCAGTTCTTC.

This clonotype was picked up many times. The chain employs TRBV6-2 or TRBV6-3 and TRBJ2-7; tentatively, D is TRBD2 (5 bases). V was clipped by 1 base and J by 0 bases, with 13 bases between them. CDR3 size: 16 residues. The germline V gene has CDR1 MNHEY and CDR2 SVGEGT. CDR3 loop: CASSYLSSRVSYEQYF. In DNA, the CDR3 is TGTGCCAGCAGTTACTTGTCTAGCCGGGTCTCCTACGAGCAGTACTTC.

The chain links TRBV20-1 to TRBJ2-1; TRBD2 matches at 12 bases. The J segment lost 0 bases and the V segment lost 0 bases, leaving 18 bases of the junction unmatched. Looked up from germline, CDR1 is DFQATT and CDR2 is SNEGSKA (reference sequence). The CDR3 runs to 22 residues. The CDR3 loop is CSARDPQAGTSGRHSSYNEQFF. The CDR3 DNA sequence: TGCAGTGCTAGAGATCCCCAGGCCGGAACTAGCGGGAGGCACAGCTCCTACAATGAGCAGTTCTTC.

The chain's CDR3 is CASSGTGGAGGGWPLHF. The CDR3 nucleotides are TGTGCCAGCTCCGGGACAGGTGGTGCGGGGGGCGGATGGCCCCTCCACTTT. The chain is built from TRBV27 and TRBJ1-6, with 8 nucleotides matching TRBD1. CDR3 size: 17 residues. V lost 8 bases to trimming and J lost 13 bases; unmatched junction nucleotides: 22. The germline V gene has CDR1 MNHEY and CDR2 SMNVEV (reference sequence).